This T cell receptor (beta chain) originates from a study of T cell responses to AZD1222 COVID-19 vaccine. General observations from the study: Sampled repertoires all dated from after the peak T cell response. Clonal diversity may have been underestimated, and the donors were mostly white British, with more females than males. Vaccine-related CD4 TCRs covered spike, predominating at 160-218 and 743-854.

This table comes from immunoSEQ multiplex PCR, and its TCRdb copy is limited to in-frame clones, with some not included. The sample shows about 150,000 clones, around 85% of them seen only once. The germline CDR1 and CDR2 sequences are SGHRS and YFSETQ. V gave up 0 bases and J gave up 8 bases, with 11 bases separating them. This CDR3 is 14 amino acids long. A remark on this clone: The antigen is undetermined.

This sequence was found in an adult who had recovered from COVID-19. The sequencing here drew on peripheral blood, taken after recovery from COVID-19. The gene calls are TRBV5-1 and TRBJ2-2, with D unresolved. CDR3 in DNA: TGCGCCAGCAGCTTGGAGGCCACCTTGGGGGAGCTGTTTTTT. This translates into CASSLEATLGELFF.